A selection of T cell receptor beta chains follows, all from one sample in a study of blood T cell repertoires in COVID-19. Only in-frame clones appear in the TCRdb table, and some are missing; sequencing was by immunoSEQ multiplex PCR. The sample has about 180,000 clones, 70% to 90% seen once; the top ten hold around 2.3%. The sequenced material came from peripheral blood. The receptors come from a man aged 35 to 55 with active or convalescent COVID-19. The CDR3 runs from the conserved cysteine through the conserved F or W. Each record gives: V gene, clone size, D gene, J gene, CDR3 DNA, CDR3 protein. A D gene is named only where the DNA matches it firmly. Size is stated for part of the rows, as once, few or many counts, or as a class when the clone is expanded.

v_call: TRBV14
clone_size: -
d_call: -
j_call: TRBJ2-3
cdr3_nt: TGTGCCAGCAGCCCATCCCAGGCAGATACGCAGTATTTT
cdr3_aa: CASSPSQADTQYF

v_call: TRBV18
clone_size: once
d_call: TRBD1
j_call: TRBJ2-2
cdr3_nt: TGTGCCAGCTCATCGGGACAGGGCACGAACACCGGGGAGCTGTTTTTT
cdr3_aa: CASSSGQGTNTGELFF

v_call: TRBV5-4
clone_size: -
d_call: -
j_call: TRBJ2-7
cdr3_nt: TGTGCCAGCAGCTTGCCGGGGGGCGGGAACGAGCAGTACTTC
cdr3_aa: CASSLPGGGNEQYF

v_call: TRBV28
clone_size: -
d_call: TRBD1
j_call: TRBJ1-6
cdr3_nt: TGTGCCAGCAGTTTTCCCACAGGGGGGAATTCACCCCTCCACTTT
cdr3_aa: CASSFPTGGNSPLHF

v_call: TRBV12-5
clone_size: -
d_call: TRBD1
j_call: TRBJ2-5
cdr3_nt: TGTGCTAGTGGGTGGACAGGGATAAAAGAGACCCAGTACTTC
cdr3_aa: CASGWTGIKETQYF

v_call: TRBV18
clone_size: -
d_call: -
j_call: TRBJ2-3
cdr3_nt: TGTGCCAGCTCACCGCAACAGCGGGTCCACACAGATACGCAGTATTTT
cdr3_aa: CASSPQQRVHTDTQYF

v_call: TRBV27
clone_size: -
d_call: -
j_call: TRBJ2-1
cdr3_nt: TGTGCCAGCAGTCCCTACCCCCTGGGGGGTCGCAATGAGCAGTTCTTC
cdr3_aa: CASSPYPLGGRNEQFF

v_call: TRBV6-6
clone_size: -
d_call: -
j_call: TRBJ1-2
cdr3_nt: TGTGCCAGCAGTTCGAGGAGCCGCGGCTACACCTTC
cdr3_aa: CASSSRSRGYTF

v_call: TRBV5-1
clone_size: -
d_call: -
j_call: TRBJ1-4
cdr3_nt: TGCGCCAGCAGCTTGGCCGGGGGAGGCGAAAAACTGTTTTTT
cdr3_aa: CASSLAGGGEKLFF

v_call: TRBV5-1
clone_size: -
d_call: -
j_call: TRBJ2-7
cdr3_nt: TGCGCCAGCAGCTTGAGAAGGGGATCCAGCGAGCAGTACTTC
cdr3_aa: CASSLRRGSSEQYF

v_call: TRBV4-1
clone_size: -
d_call: TRBD1
j_call: TRBJ1-1
cdr3_nt: TGCGCCAGCAGCCAACCCCTCAGGGGGCTAAACACTGAAGCTTTCTTT
cdr3_aa: CASSQPLRGLNTEAFF

v_call: TRBV11-1
clone_size: -
d_call: -
j_call: TRBJ2-7
cdr3_nt: TGTGCCAGCAGCCCCCAATCCTACGAGCAGTACTTC
cdr3_aa: CASSPQSYEQYF

v_call: TRBV19
clone_size: -
d_call: -
j_call: TRBJ1-4
cdr3_nt: TGTGCCAGTAGTGGCGGAAGGCTGAATGAAAAACTGTTTTTT
cdr3_aa: CASSGGRLNEKLFF

v_call: TRBV2
clone_size: -
d_call: TRBD1
j_call: TRBJ1-3
cdr3_nt: TGTGCCAGCAGCGAGCAGGGGGCGAAGGGAAACACCATATATTTT
cdr3_aa: CASSEQGAKGNTIYF

v_call: TRBV30
clone_size: -
d_call: TRBD1
j_call: TRBJ1-4
cdr3_nt: TGTGCCTGGAGGGGAAGACAGGGCGGTAATGAAAAACTGTTTTTT
cdr3_aa: CAWRGRQGGNEKLFF

v_call: TRBV5-1
clone_size: -
d_call: -
j_call: TRBJ2-2
cdr3_nt: TGCGCCAGCAGCTTGGTGGCGTCAGGGATTTCCGGGGAGCTGTTTTTT
cdr3_aa: CASSLVASGISGELFF

v_call: TRBV19
clone_size: -
d_call: -
j_call: TRBJ1-4
cdr3_nt: TGTGCCAGTAGTAAAACAGGGACAACTAATGAAAAACTGTTTTTT
cdr3_aa: CASSKTGTTNEKLFF

v_call: TRBV4-1
clone_size: -
d_call: -
j_call: TRBJ1-1
cdr3_nt: TGCGCCAGCAGCCAAGTGGTCACTGTCTCGGGGATGGGGACTGAAGCTTTCTTT
cdr3_aa: CASSQVVTVSGMGTEAFF

v_call: TRBV6-5
clone_size: -
d_call: TRBD1
j_call: TRBJ1-2
cdr3_nt: TGTGCCAGCAGCATCAGGGGGAATGGCTACACCTTC
cdr3_aa: CASSIRGNGYTF

v_call: TRBV6-5
clone_size: -
d_call: -
j_call: TRBJ1-1
cdr3_nt: TGTGCCAGCAGTTACTCTTCTTCGAACACTGAAGCTTTCTTT
cdr3_aa: CASSYSSSNTEAFF

v_call: TRBV4-2
clone_size: -
d_call: -
j_call: TRBJ1-5
cdr3_nt: TGTGCCAGCAGCCAAGATCTTGCCAGGTCCGGGCCCCAGCATTTT
cdr3_aa: CASSQDLARSGPQHF

v_call: TRBV20-1
clone_size: -
d_call: TRBD1
j_call: TRBJ1-1
cdr3_nt: TGCAGTGCTAGTACCGGGACAGGGAGATCTGAAGCTTTCTTT
cdr3_aa: CSASTGTGRSEAFF